The text below deals with one T cell receptor (beta chain). Its binding antigen is unknown. No much larger clone is present one base from it, and per-base qualities are unavailable. This sample stems from a study of T cells after posttransplantation cyclophosphamide (dated by TCRdb to 2016 to 2017). Some background on the complete study: The study tracked T cell repertoire reconstitution by TRB sequencing after myeloablative bone marrow transplantation using posttransplantation cyclophosphamide as GVHD prophylaxis. Antigen receptor sequencing was done on samples from some 35 PTCy-treated patients and from over 15 related bone marrow donors of those patients. TRB sequencing was performed on blood from all 30 or so PTCy patients with 1-year posttransplant specimens. Up to 3 additional blood samples from 2 to 5.2 years after transplant were also TRB-sequenced in 3 patients, as was pretransplant blood from a handful of patients. Because TRA and TRB clonality correlated tightly in 9 samples, later TCR analyses were limited to TRB. Public TRB sequences were checked against a database of over 3,500 sequences associated with responses to pathogens, tumor antigens, self-antigens and alloantigens.

The germline V gene sets CDR1 to SGHTA and CDR2 to FQGNSA. For this chain, trimming is 5 bases at the V end and 3 bases at the J end, and the number of junction bases without a gene match is 12. Taken from cysteine to phenylalanine, the CDR3 has 17 residues. This entry keeps only the CDR3 DNA: 51 bases, framed from base 1. Naive T cells were defined as viable CD3+CD4+ or CD3+CD8+ cells that were CCR7+CD45RA+CD45RO-CD95-CD27+CD28+. Peripheral blood samples were provided by related bone marrow donors on the day of marrow donation. Mononuclear cells from peripheral blood and bone marrow were separated by Ficoll-Hypaque density centrifugation and then cryopreserved. CD4+ and CD8+ T cells, including naive and memory subsets, were sorted by FACS using a FACSAria II. The paper's findings and limits, for the study overall: Donor-recipient similarity was low at 1-2 months but increased during the first year, and donor CD8+ memory clones often dominated later blood repertoires. Across about 40 patients, TRB clonality was highly associated with recipient CMV seropositivity and CMV reactivation, and diversity in PTCy patients was similar to diversity in CNI/methotrexate controls. The TRB repertoires of T cells infiltrating skin or the GI tract showed only limited overlap with the TRB repertoires found in blood.

TRB sequencing used genomic DNA with the immunoSEQ assay at survey resolution or the hsTCRB kit. The paper's data handling went like this. The immunoSEQ software handled the initial read processing, while the LymphoSeq R package was used for the repertoire analyses. Clonality was computed as 1 minus normalized Shannon entropy; Gini coefficient was also calculated for each TRB dataset. Phenotypes of unsorted samples were inferred by mapping TRB sequences from sorted subsets of the recipient or donor onto unsorted samples of the same recipient. Sourced from immuneACCESS, this table was stored by TCRdb with only in-frame sequences that have V and J called. A share of the clones is absent; for the studies checked, an unresolved V gene accounts for under half, and the remainder has no known explanation. V, J and clone size derive from that table, while D and trimming were established from the DNA sequence. Within this sample are more than 30,000 clones, with approximately 90% of them counted one time only. Approximately 0.25% of the sample is taken by the ten largest.

The V and J genes are TRBV7-2 and TRBJ2-3, and TRBD1 aligns with 9 junction nucleotides. Sequences were obtained from naive CD4+ T cells sorted from PBMCs. The TCR comes from an older woman in good health, CMV-negative, and a related stem cell transplant donor. The nucleotide sequence is given as TGTGCCAGCAGCCTCACCGGGACAGGGATTCGAACAGATACGCAGTATTTT. It is translated as CASSLTGTGIRTDTQYF.